These T cell receptor beta chains were read from a single sample in a study of read filtering for tumor transcriptome and immune sequencing. TCRdb re-called the reads through MiXCR, storing one row per CDR3 protein. This table has some 38,000 distinct CDR3 sequences, approximately 14% appearing once. Sequencing was performed on a population of CD138-negative cells sorted from bone marrow. The receptors were gathered from a donor at least 40 years old with multiple myeloma. Both conserved end residues are part of each CDR3. Fields, in order: D gene, V gene, clone size, J gene, CDR3 DNA, CDR3 protein. The D gene is left open where the match is weak. A row's size may be missing; if present it is once, few, many or a size class.

TRBD2	TRBV5-5	many	TRBJ2-7	TGTGCCAGCAGCTTGACTAGCGGGTACGAGCAGTACTTC	CASSLTSGYEQYF
TRBD1	TRBV29-1	many	TRBJ2-7	TGCAGCGCAGCCCCGGGGACAGGGGGCTACGAGCAGTACTTC	CSAAPGTGGYEQYF
TRBD2	TRBV12-3/TRBV12-4	few	TRBJ2-7	TGTGCCAGCAGTTCCCTAGCGGGAGGTCCTTCCTCCTACGAGCAGTACTTC	CASSSLAGGPSSYEQYF
-	TRBV19	many	TRBJ1-2	TGTGCCAGCAGTATTACGAGGGGCCCGAGCTATGGCTACACCTTC	CASSITRGPSYGYTF
-	TRBV3-1	many	TRBJ1-5	TGTGCCAGCAGCCAAGGTACAGGTGGCAATCAGCCCCAGCATTTT	CASSQGTGGNQPQHF
TRBD2	TRBV3-1	many	TRBJ2-1	TGTGCCAGCAGCCAAAGGCGGGAGACCAATGAGCAGTTCTTC	CASSQRRETNEQFF
-	TRBV12-3/TRBV12-4	few	TRBJ2-5	TGTGCCAGCAGTTTAGAGGCCGTACCTCGAGAGACCCAGTACTTC	CASSLEAVPRETQYF
-	TRBV12-3/TRBV12-4	many	TRBJ2-4	TGTGCCAGCAGTTGGGGAAGCGGAAACATTCAGTACTTC	CASSWGSGNIQYF
-	TRBV5-1	many	TRBJ2-5	TGCGCCAGCAGCCTGCCGGGGTGGGAGACCCAGTACTTC	CASSLPGWETQYF
-	TRBV13	few	TRBJ2-2	TGTGCCAGCATCGAATATAACCGAGGGACCGGGGAGCTGTTTTTT	CASIEYNRGTGELFF
TRBD1	TRBV29-1	few	TRBJ2-7	TGTAGCGTCCGTGACAGGGTCCACGAGCAGTACTTC	CSVRDRVHEQYF
-	TRBV2	few	TRBJ2-5	TGTGCCAGCAGTTACCAAGAGACCCAGTACTTC	CASSYQETQYF
TRBD1	TRBV20-1	many	TRBJ1-2	TGCAGTGCTAGTCCAGGGGGAAACTATGGCTACACCTTC	CSASPGGNYGYTF
TRBD2	TRBV12-3/TRBV12-4	-	TRBJ2-7	TGTGCCAGCAGCCCAGCGGGGGGCAAGGGCGAGCAGTACTTC	CASSPAGGKGEQYF
TRBD1	TRBV10-3	-	TRBJ1-2	TGTGCCATCAGAACAATCGCGAGACAGGGGTTTGGCTACACCTTC	CAIRTIARQGFGYTF
TRBD1	TRBV4-2	many	TRBJ2-1	TGTGCCAGCAGCGCGGGCGGACAGGGGAGGTTGGTCAATGAGCAGTTCTTC	CASSAGGQGRLVNEQFF
-	TRBV5-1	many	TRBJ2-3	TGCGCCAGCAGACTCAACCCTAGCACAGATACGCAGTATTTT	CASRLNPSTDTQYF
TRBD2	TRBV4-1	medium-sized	TRBJ2-1	TGCGCCAGCAGCCAAGGACTAGCGGGAGGGCCTTACAATGAGCAGTTCTTC	CASSQGLAGGPYNEQFF
-	TRBV6-5	many	TRBJ1-1	TGTGCCAGCAGCCGCGACAGTGAAGCTTTCTTT	CASSRDSEAFF
TRBD2	TRBV10-3	many	TRBJ2-5	TGTGCCATCAGTGAGTCGTCTAGCGGGAGGGCCGAAGAGACCCAGTACTTC	CAISESSSGRAEETQYF
TRBD1	TRBV5-6	many	TRBJ2-1	TGTGCCAGCAGCTTAACAGGGGGCGGGCGAAATGAGCAGTTCTTC	CASSLTGGGRNEQFF
TRBD2	TRBV7-8	many	TRBJ2-3	TGTGCCAGCAGCTTGGCCGGACTAGCGGTGAGCCGGACAGATACGCAGTATTTT	CASSLAGLAVSRTDTQYF
-	TRBV5-1	-	TRBJ1-3	TGCGCCAGCAGCGAAAACAGGGCTGGAAACACCATATATTTT	CASSENRAGNTIYF
-	TRBV7-9	-	TRBJ2-3	TGTGCCAGCAGCTTAGTAAGGGACAAACGCACAGATACGCAGTATTTT	CASSLVRDKRTDTQYF
-	TRBV6-1	few	TRBJ2-5	TGTGCCAGCAGTGAAGCACCACAAGTCGCCCAGGGGACCCAGTACTTC	CASSEAPQVAQGTQYF
-	TRBV30	many	TRBJ2-1	TGTGCCTGGAGTGTATCTAGAGGGAGGCACAATGAGCAGTTCTTC	CAWSVSRGRHNEQFF
TRBD2	TRBV30	many	TRBJ2-1	TGTGCCTGGAGTGGCGGGAGCTCCTACAATGAGCAGTTCTTC	CAWSGGSSYNEQFF
-	TRBV19	many	TRBJ2-5	TGTGCCAGTAGTATAGGAGTTTCAGAGACCCAGTACTTC	CASSIGVSETQYF
-	TRBV28	medium-sized	TRBJ1-4	TGTGCCAGCAGTTTAAGTCAGCGGAGTCCAGGGGCGGGTGAAAAACTGTTTTTT	CASSLSQRSPGAGEKLFF
-	TRBV6-5	many	TRBJ2-1	TGTGCCAGCCGGCGCCAGGCCTACAATGAGCAGTTCTTC	CASRRQAYNEQFF
-	TRBV12-3/TRBV12-4	many	TRBJ2-1	TGTGCCAGCAGTCCCCGAGAGACTGGCAATGGGCAGTTCTTC	CASSPRETGNGQFF
-	TRBV10-3	many	TRBJ1-5	TGTGCCATCAGCCGGACGGACAAGGAGCCCCAGCATTTT	CAISRTDKEPQHF
-	TRBV6-1	many	TRBJ2-6	TGTGCCAGCAGTGCTGTCTCTGGGGCCAACGTCCTGACTTTC	CASSAVSGANVLTF
TRBD1	TRBV25-1	many	TRBJ1-5	TGTGCCAGCAGTGCGTCAGGGGGTTATCAGCCCCAGCATTTT	CASSASGGYQPQHF
TRBD1	TRBV6-1	many	TRBJ2-7	TGTGCCAGCAGTGCGCTTCAGGGGGCCGGCGAGCAGTACTTC	CASSALQGAGEQYF
-	TRBV3-1	many	TRBJ1-3	TGTGCCAGCACCCGAGGGTCTGGAAACACCATATATTTT	CASTRGSGNTIYF
-	TRBV12-3/TRBV12-4	many	TRBJ1-1	TGTGCCAGCAGTTTGGTACATCTGAACACTGAAGCTTTCTTT	CASSLVHLNTEAFF
TRBD2	TRBV7-9	many	TRBJ2-1	TGTGCCAGCAGCTTAGGTAGCGGGAGGATCAATGAGCAGTTCTTC	CASSLGSGRINEQFF
-	TRBV13	many	TRBJ1-1	TGTGCCAGCAGCTTGGGCTCACGGGTAGTGAACACTGAAGCTTTCTTT	CASSLGSRVVNTEAFF
TRBD2	TRBV20-1	many	TRBJ2-3	TGCAGTGCTAGTCGGGGCGGGGGGGCCGCAGATACGCAGTATTTT	CSASRGGGAADTQYF
TRBD2	TRBV30	many	TRBJ2-1	TGTGCCTGGAGTGGACTAGCGGGAGTTTCTGAGCAGTTCTTC	CAWSGLAGVSEQFF
-	TRBV11-2	many	TRBJ2-7	TGTGCCAGCAGCTTAAGGACAGCGTCCTACGAGCAGTACTTC	CASSLRTASYEQYF
-	TRBV10-2	-	TRBJ2-2	TGCGCCAGCAGTGAGTCGTTCGCCGGGGAGCTGTTTTTT	CASSESFAGELFF
-	TRBV5-5	many	TRBJ2-5	TGTGCCAGCAGCTTGGAGGCCCAAGAGACCCAGTACTTC	CASSLEAQETQYF
-	TRBV9	many	TRBJ2-3	TGTGCCAGCAGCTTAGCCTGGGCCACAGATACGCAGTATTTT	CASSLAWATDTQYF
-	TRBV7-9	-	TRBJ2-5	TGTGCCAGCAGCTTGATAGGAGATGAAGAGACCCTGTACTTC	CASSLIGDEETLYF
-	TRBV30	many	TRBJ1-4	TGTGCCTGGAACGCGATCGACGCAACTAATGAAAAACTGTTTTTT	CAWNAIDATNEKLFF
-	TRBV29-1	many	TRBJ1-4	TGCAGCGTTGATGACACGTCAGGAGGTGAAAAACTGTTTTTT	CSVDDTSGGEKLFF